This TCR beta chain is drawn from a study of T cells in Graves' hyperthyroidism and ophthalmopathy. Researchers took RNA transcripts and amplified the TCR beta CDR3 regions from them. The study used the HTBI primer set for a first-round RT-PCR of the TCR CDR3. TCRdb called the multiplex PCR reads again in MiXCR, with one record for every CDR3 protein. Here the sample spans about 560,000 distinct CDR3 sequences, approximately 15% being singletons. Germline V gene lookup returns CDR1 MDHEN and CDR2 SYDVKM. V lost 3 bases and J lost 7; bases outside the gene matches: 12. The CDR3 consists of 17 residues. Ten or more counts support this clonotype.

The sequence derives from a woman between 35 and 50 years old with Graves' hyperthyroidism. The chain carries TRBV28 and TRBJ2-2; 9 bases line up with TRBD2. The sequencing sample was made of blood. Here the CDR3 reads CASSFHTSGWRDGELFF. The CDR3 DNA sequence: TGTGCCAGCAGTTTCCATACTAGCGGGTGGCGGGACGGGGAGCTGTTTTTT.